This passage covers 32 T cell receptor beta chains from one sample sequenced in a study of blood T cell repertoires in COVID-19. TCRdb's copy holds only in-frame clones and misses some; the assay was immunoSEQ multiplex PCR. Of about 220,000 clones listed, 88% are singletons. The sequenced sample was PBMCs or T cells enriched from blood (not recorded which). These TCRs come from a woman in her forties with acute COVID-19.

The rearrangement links TRBV30 to TRBJ1-3, with D maybe TRBD1 (5 bases). Germline assignment: CDR1 GTSNPN and CDR2 SVGIG (reference sequence). V gave up 3 bases and J gave up 0 bases, with 9 bases separating them. The CDR3 totals 14 residues. The CDR3 coding sequence is TGTGCCTGGAGCTCAGGGATCTCTGGAAACACCATATATTTT. Amino acid sequence: CAWSSGISGNTIYF.

The chain combines TRBV3-1 (or the pseudogene TRBV3-2) with TRBJ2-5; D gene uncertain. Between the trimmed V and J ends, which lost 0 bases and 1 base, there was a span of 6 bases. The CDR3 contains 14 residues. CDR1 is LGHDT, CDR2 YNNKEL, per germline (reference sequence). CDR3 sequence: CASSQERLQETQYF. In DNA form, the CDR3 reads TGTGCCAGCAGCCAAGAACGACTCCAAGAGACCCAGTACTTC.

The V and J genes are TRBV12-3 or TRBV12-4 and TRBJ1-6; D is ambiguous. There are 12 residues in the CDR3. Trimming stripped 3 bases from V and 10 bases from J, with 7 bases between. CDR3 nucleotides: TGTGCCAGCAGTTTTGAGTCCTCACCCCTCCACTTT. Amino acid sequence: CASSFESSPLHF.

The rearrangement links TRBV28 to TRBJ1-5, with D maybe TRBD1 (6 bases). The CDR3 contains 15 residues. The germline V gene has CDR1 MDHEN and CDR2 SYDVKM. The V end was cut by 3 bases, the J end by 5 bases, with 14 bases between. The CDR3 protein is CASSLAGAGYQPQHF. CDR3 DNA sequence: TGTGCCAGCAGTTTGGCAGGGGCGGGTTATCAGCCCCAGCATTTT.

The J gene is TRBJ1-2, the V gene TRBV5-1; tentative D call: TRBD1 (6 bases). V dropped 1 base and J dropped 6 bases, with 16 bases sitting between them. Per the germline V gene, CDR1 is SGHRS and CDR2 is YFSETQ. This CDR3 region has 15 residues. CDR3 DNA: TGCGCCAGCAGCTTGATTCCCACAGGGTACAATGGCTACACCTTC. It translates to CASSLIPTGYNGYTF.

The V gene is TRBV19, the J gene TRBJ2-3, with 8 nucleotides matching TRBD1. V lost 6 bases to trimming and J lost 7 bases; unmatched junction nucleotides: 3. The V gene's germline CDR1 is LNHDA and CDR2 SQIVND (reference sequence). This CDR3 has 12 amino acids. The CDR3 nucleotides read TGTGCCAGTAGGGGACAGGTGAATACGCAGTATTTT. Encoded protein: CASRGQVNTQYF.

This chain connects TRBV20-1 to TRBJ1-1; 10 bases are shared with TRBD1. V shed 3 bases and J 5 bases; nucleotides not matched to a gene: 6. The germline CDR1 and CDR2 sequences are DFQATT and SNEGSKA (reference sequence). The CDR3 is 14 residues long. CDR3 nucleotides: TGCAGTGCTAGTCCGGGACAGGGGAGGACTGAAGCTTTCTTT. Translating gives CSASPGQGRTEAFF.

The chain employs TRBV3-1 (or the pseudogene TRBV3-2) and TRBJ2-3, with D perhaps TRBD2 (6 bases). Trimming stripped 0 bases from V and 2 bases from J, with 15 bases between. Looked up from germline, CDR1 is LGHDT and CDR2 is YNNKEL (reference sequence). The CDR3 is 17 amino acids. Written as DNA, the CDR3 is TGTGCCAGCAGCCAAGACTTAGTTTCGGGACTCACAGATACGCAGTATTTT. Encoded protein: CASSQDLVSGLTDTQYF.

The V call is TRBV11-2, the J call TRBJ1-1; D not resolved. The CDR3 length is 13 residues. V was shortened by 2 bases and J by 0 bases, with 4 bases between the two germline ends. The germline CDR1 and CDR2 sequences are SGHAT and FQNNGV. Here the CDR3 DNA reads TGTGCCAGCAGCTTACTTTTGAACACTGAAGCTTTCTTT. Protein sequence: CASSLLLNTEAFF.

The chain employs TRBV12-3 or TRBV12-4 and TRBJ2-5, with a weak D call TRBD2 (6 bases). The CDR3 is 13 residues long. With 2 bases removed from V and 5 bases from J, the gap between germline ends came to 9 bases. CDR3 protein: CASSLTSGETQYF. The CDR3 DNA reads TGTGCCAGCAGTTTAACAAGCGGGGAGACCCAGTACTTC.

This clone was seen a single time. J is TRBJ1-2 and V is TRBV9; D is perhaps TRBD1 (5 bases). V gave up 0 bases and J gave up 8 bases, with 14 bases separating them. This CDR3 is 14 amino acids long. Germline V lookup: CDR1 SGDLS, CDR2 YYNGEE. The CDR3 DNA sequence: TGTGCCAGCAGCGTAGGAAAAGGGGCAATCGGCTACACCTTC. It codes for CASSVGKGAIGYTF.

The chain couples TRBV29-1 to TRBJ1-5; D is ambiguous. CDR1 and CDR2 from the germline V gene are SQVTM and ANQGSEA. CDR3 length: 13 residues. Trimming pared 6 bases from V and 6 bases from J, leaving 15 bases between. DNA for the CDR3: TGCAGCGTGGGGAGGGTTCTAGGTCAGCCCCAGCATTTT. Translated: CSVGRVLGQPQHF.

V is TRBV19 and J is TRBJ1-1, with 10 positions matching TRBD1. This CDR3 region has 16 residues. Germline trimming cut 4 bases from V and 1 base from J; bases unmatched to any gene: 6. From germline, CDR1 is LNHDA and CDR2 SQIVND (reference sequence). CDR3 region: CASSTGTGDGNTEAFF. The CDR3 coding sequence is TGTGCCAGTAGTACCGGGACAGGGGACGGGAACACTGAAGCTTTCTTT.

The chain joins TRBV30 to TRBJ2-1; 8 bases match TRBD2. This CDR3 spans 15 amino acids. The V gene's germline CDR1 is GTSNPN and CDR2 SVGIG (reference sequence). J lost 9 bases, V lost 0 bases, and 10 bases had no gene match. DNA of the CDR3: TGTGCCTGGAGTGTACTAACGGGGGGGCCTAGTGAGCAGTTCTTC. This codes for CAWSVLTGGPSEQFF.

The J gene is TRBJ2-2, the V gene TRBV7-2, with 11 bases identical to TRBD1. The V gene's germline CDR1 is SGHTA and CDR2 FQGNSA. CDR3 length equals 17 residues. With V trimmed by 1 base and J by 5 bases, 6 bases remained unmatched. This CDR3 is CASSLEGTGGRTGELFF. CDR3 nucleotides: TGTGCCAGCAGCTTAGAGGGGACAGGGGGTCGGACCGGGGAGCTGTTTTTT. Drawing the rest from reference TRBV7-2 and TRBJ2-2, the complete variable domain is GAGVSQSPSNKVTEKGKDVELRCDPISGHTALYWYRQSLGQGLEFLIYFQGNSAPDKSGLPSDRFSAERTGGSVSTLTIQRTQQEDSAVYLCASSLEGTGGRTGELFFGEGSRLTVL.

The J gene is TRBJ1-3, the V gene TRBV12-5; a weak D match, TRBD1 (6 bases). CDR1 LGHNT and CDR2 FRNRAP come from the germline V gene. CDR3 length: 13 amino acids. The V end was cut by 7 bases, the J end by 8 bases, with 15 bases between. CDR3 sequence: CASAMHREDTIYF. CDR3 DNA sequence: TGTGCTAGTGCCATGCACAGGGAAGACACCATATATTTT.

The chain combines TRBV18 with TRBJ1-2, with D unclear. This CDR3 has 13 amino acids. Germline CDR1 is KGHSH and CDR2 is LQKENI. V lost 3 bases, J lost 8 bases, and 13 bases lay in between. CDR3 sequence (DNA): TGTGCCAGCTCACCTTTAGCGTCGCAAGGCTACACCTTC. As protein: CASSPLASQGYTF.

V gene TRBV7-9 combines with J gene TRBJ2-1, with TRBD2 as a possible D gene (5 bases). Germline V gene lookup returns CDR1 SEHNR and CDR2 FQNEAQ (reference sequence). The CDR3 covers 16 residues. Deletions cut 1 base from V and 8 bases from J, with 18 bases between. CDR3 nucleotide sequence: TGTGCCAGCAGCTTAGTTGGTTACTCCGAGGGCGATGAGCAGTTCTTC. Translated: CASSLVGYSEGDEQFF.

The gene calls are TRBV6-2 or TRBV6-3 and TRBJ2-7, with 7 bases aligning to TRBD2. With 6 bases clipped from V and 4 bases from J, the junction kept 9 bases outside the gene matches. The CDR3 spans 14 residues. Germline values: CDR1 MNHEY, CDR2 SVGEGT. The DNA for the CDR3 is TGTGCCAGCAGCCATACTAGCGTGCTATACGAGCAGTACGTC. This codes for CASSHTSVLYEQYV.

This chain uses TRBV11-3 with TRBJ2-7, with TRBD1 identical over 8 bases. The CDR3 consists of 14 residues. Germline loops: CDR1 SGHNT, CDR2 YENEEA. After removal of 1 base from V and 3 bases from J, the junction contained 2 bases not matched to a gene. This CDR3 is CASSLGTGNYEQYV. CDR3 DNA: TGTGCCAGCAGCTTAGGGACAGGGAACTACGAGCAGTACGTC.

The chain has TRBV29-1 and TRBJ2-3; 10 bases line up with TRBD2. The CDR3 totals 15 residues. Germline CDR1 and CDR2: SQVTM and ANQGSEA. Losses at the gene ends were 3 bases for V and 4 bases for J; bases not matched to a gene: 7. The DNA for the CDR3 is TGCAGCGTTGATATCCTAGCGGGAGTCCCAGATACGCAGTATTTT. Its protein product is CSVDILAGVPDTQYF.

The V call is TRBV4-2, the J call TRBJ2-1; no firm D call. Germline V gives CDR1 LGHNA, CDR2 YNFKEQ. Deletions cut 0 bases from V and 0 bases from J, with 9 bases between. The CDR3 spans 16 residues. The CDR3, as DNA: TGTGCCAGCAGCCAAGATGGGCAGAGCTCCTACAATGAGCAGTTCTTC. It translates to CASSQDGQSSYNEQFF.

V usage is TRBV2 and J usage is TRBJ1-1, with unresolved D. This CDR3 is 13 amino acids long. Looked up from germline, CDR1 is SNHLY and CDR2 is FYNNEI. V was trimmed by 5 bases and J by 3 bases, leaving 10 bases between them. The CDR3 sequence: CASSIAADTEAFF. In DNA, the CDR3 is TGTGCCAGCAGTATCGCGGCGGACACTGAAGCTTTCTTT.

The gene calls are TRBV7-2 and TRBJ2-1; tentatively, D is TRBD2 (7 bases). Germline CDR1 reads SGHTA; CDR2 reads FQGNSA. This CDR3 is built from 16 residues. V was clipped by 2 bases and J by 6 bases, with 17 bases between them. The CDR3, as DNA: TGTGCCAGCAGCTTAAGGGGGGGGCTGGGAGGCAATGAGCAGTTCTTC. Translating gives CASSLRGGLGGNEQFF.

The J gene is TRBJ1-5, the V gene TRBV30, with D perhaps TRBD1 (5 bases). Looked up from germline, CDR1 is GTSNPN and CDR2 is SVGIG (reference sequence). The V end was cut by 0 bases, the J end by 2 bases, with 17 bases between. This CDR3 is built from 17 residues. DNA for the CDR3: TGTGCCTGGAGTGTAAGGTCGCCAGGGCGAGGCAATCAGCCCCAGCATTTT. It encodes CAWSVRSPGRGNQPQHF.

The V call is TRBV30, the J call TRBJ1-6, with 9 nucleotides matching TRBD1. J gave up 8 bases and V 1 base, and 12 bases lay outside the gene matches. This CDR3 is 17 amino acids long. The V gene's germline CDR1 is GTSNPN and CDR2 SVGIG (reference sequence). For the CDR3, the DNA is TGTGCCTGGAGTGGTGGATCCGGGACAGGGAAGGATTCACCCCTCCACTTT. Protein sequence: CAWSGGSGTGKDSPLHF.

As DNA, the CDR3 is TGCAGCGCTAGGACTACCCAAGAGACCCAGTACTTC. It codes for CSARTTQETQYF. The V and J genes are TRBV29-1 and TRBJ2-5; maybe TRBD2 (6 bases). Germline loops: CDR1 SQVTM, CDR2 ANQGSEA. V was pared by 7 bases and J by 1 base, with 10 bases between. This CDR3 contains 12 residues. The full variable domain, rest sourced from reference TRBV29-1 and TRBJ2-5, is SAVISQKPSRDICQRGTSLTIQCQVDSQVTMMFWYRQQPGQSLTLIATANQGSEATYESGFVIDKFPISRPNLTFSTLTVSNMSPEDSSIYLCSARTTQETQYFGPGTRLLVL.

V is TRBV3-1 (or the pseudogene TRBV3-2) and J is TRBJ1-2; a weak D match, TRBD1 (6 bases). There are 13 residues in the CDR3. V lost 8 bases and J lost 1, with 11 bases in between. Germline loops: CDR1 LGHDT, CDR2 YNNKEL (reference sequence). CDR3 DNA sequence: TGTGCCAGCGGGAGGGGGTTTAACTATGGCTACACCTTC. Its translation: CASGRGFNYGYTF.

The CDR3 spells CSADRTANTEAFF. The CDR3 region has the DNA TGCAGCGCCGACCGGACAGCGAACACTGAAGCTTTCTTT. The chain couples TRBV29-1 to TRBJ1-1; the D gene is possibly TRBD1 (6 bases). Deletions cut 7 bases from V and 1 base from J, with 13 bases between. Germline V gives CDR1 SQVTM, CDR2 ANQGSEA. The CDR3 is made up of 13 amino acids.

This rearrangement joins TRBV4-3 to TRBJ1-2, with D perhaps matching TRBD1 (5 bases). Germline assignment: CDR1 LGHNA and CDR2 YSLEER. The CDR3 runs 14 residues. V dropped 5 bases and J dropped 8 bases, with 18 bases sitting between them. The DNA for the CDR3 is TGCGCCAGCAGCGTCCAGGGTGGAAAGGGAGGCTACACCTTC. Translated, it gives CASSVQGGKGGYTF.

The sample holds one count of this clone. The chain recombines TRBV5-4 with TRBJ1-3; D possibly corresponds to TRBD1 (5 bases). The germline V and J ends were trimmed by 2 bases and 3 bases, with 6 bases remaining between them. The CDR3 runs to 13 residues. CDR1 is SGHNT and CDR2 is YYREEE in the germline V gene (reference sequence). The CDR3 region has the DNA TGTGCCAGCAGCTTTGACAGTGGAAACACCATATATTTT. Encoded protein: CASSFDSGNTIYF.

The rearrangement uses TRBV11-2 and TRBJ1-3, with unresolved D. Deletions cut 6 bases from V and 0 bases from J, with 9 bases between. This CDR3 contains 14 residues. The germline gives CDR1 SGHAT, CDR2 FQNNGV. This CDR3 reads CASRQQLSGNTIYF. The CDR3 coding sequence is TGTGCCAGCAGACAACAGCTCTCTGGAAACACCATATATTTT.